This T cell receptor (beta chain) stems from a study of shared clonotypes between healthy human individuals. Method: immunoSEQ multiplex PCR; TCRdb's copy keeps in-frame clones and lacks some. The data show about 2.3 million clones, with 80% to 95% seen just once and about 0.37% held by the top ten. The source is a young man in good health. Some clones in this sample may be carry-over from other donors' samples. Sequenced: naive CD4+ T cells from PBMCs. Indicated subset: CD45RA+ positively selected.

The CDR3 sequence is CASSLGGIGSTEQYF. For the CDR3, the DNA is TGCGCCAGCAGCTTAGGCGGGATCGGCAGTACCGAGCAGTACTTC. The chain links TRBV5-1 to TRBJ2-7, with D maybe TRBD2 (6 bases). Germline V gene data show CDR1 as SGHRS and CDR2 as YFSETQ. The CDR3 sequence is 15 residues long. The V and J ends lost 2 bases and 6 bases respectively, with 18 bases between them.